This T cell receptor (beta chain) was found in a study of shared clonotypes between healthy human individuals. Overall study findings and caveats: Naive CD4 clonotypes overlapped across a handful of donors at roughly 5%. On the whole, naive subsets had larger estimated richness than memory subsets had.

On this clone: Its cognate antigen is unknown.

Naive CD8 cells lacked CD45RO and underwent positive selection for CCR7, leaving out terminally differentiated effector memory CD45RA+ cells. Donors comprised only Caucasian adults living in Nashville, Tennessee. Produced via immunoSEQ multiplex PCR; TCRdb's table is partial and in-frame only. The sample yields under 700,000 clones, roughly 95% seen once. The sample was naive CD8+ T cells sorted from blood. The origin of this receptor is a young woman in good health.

CDR3 coding DNA: TGTGCCAGCAGTTTAAACGCGAGTCCGGATACGCAGTATTTT. Translation gives CASSLNASPDTQYF. The V and J genes are TRBV28 and TRBJ2-3; D uncertain. The germline CDR1 and CDR2 sequences are MDHEN and SYDVKM. V was trimmed by 2 bases and J by 6 bases, leaving 12 bases between them. This CDR3 spans 14 amino acids.